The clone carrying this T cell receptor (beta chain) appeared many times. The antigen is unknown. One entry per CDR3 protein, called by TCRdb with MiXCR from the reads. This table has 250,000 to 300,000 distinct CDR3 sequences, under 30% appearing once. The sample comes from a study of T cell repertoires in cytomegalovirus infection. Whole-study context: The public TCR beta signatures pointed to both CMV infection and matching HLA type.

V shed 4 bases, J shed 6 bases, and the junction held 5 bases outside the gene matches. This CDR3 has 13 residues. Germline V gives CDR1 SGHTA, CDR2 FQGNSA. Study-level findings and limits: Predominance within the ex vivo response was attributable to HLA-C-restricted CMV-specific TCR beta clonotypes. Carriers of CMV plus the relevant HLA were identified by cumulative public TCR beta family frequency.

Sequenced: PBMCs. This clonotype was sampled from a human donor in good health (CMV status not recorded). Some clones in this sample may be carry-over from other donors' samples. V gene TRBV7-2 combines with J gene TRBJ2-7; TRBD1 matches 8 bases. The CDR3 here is CASSSFTGGEQYF. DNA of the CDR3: TGTGCCAGCAGCTCATTCACAGGGGGCGAGCAGTACTTC.